This section outlines one TCR beta chain sequence together with its context. Its antigen is unidentified. This CDR3 is 14 amino acids long. Germline CDR1 ENHRY, CDR2 SYGVKD. Trimming removed 0 bases at V and 4 bases at J, with 8 bases between. The authors obtained PBMCs from more than 9.5 ml of fresh peripheral blood. The sample belongs to a study of T cells in Graves' hyperthyroidism and ophthalmopathy. Study-wide results and caveats: Using 13 V-J features, a model discriminated ophthalmopathy from stable hyperthyroidism. Model-based prediction identified ophthalmopathy a median around seven months prior to its onset.

The source material, RNA transcripts, was used to amplify TCR beta CDR3 regions. Initially, a first-round RT-PCR of the TCR CDR3 employed the HTBI primer set. Each CDR3 protein is one row after TCRdb ran MiXCR on the multiplex PCR reads. The sample carries over 350,000 distinct CDR3 sequences, 11% to 15% recorded once. This rearrangement joins TRBV10-3 to TRBJ2-3; D might be TRBD2 (5 bases). What was sequenced was blood. The clonotype originates from a man aged 50-59 years with Graves' ophthalmopathy. CDR3 protein: CAISESPGADTQYF. The CDR3 DNA follows: TGTGCCATCAGTGAGTCCCCCGGGGCAGATACGCAGTATTTT.